The clone carrying this T cell receptor beta chain was seen only a few times. The antigen remains unidentified. The entry originates in a study of T cell repertoires in cytomegalovirus infection. Overall study context: Both CMV infection and a matching HLA type were indicated by public TCR beta signatures.

CDR3 length: 18 residues. Germline loops: CDR1 MNHGY, CDR2 SAAAGT. V was trimmed by 6 bases and J by 10 bases, leaving 28 bases between them. General study findings and limits: In two of eight donors, the top clonotype was HLA-C-restricted CMV-specific.

TCRdb re-called the reads with MiXCR, one entry per CDR3 protein. Found here are roughly 700,000 distinct CDR3 sequences, 30% to 40% of them singletons; the top ten hold 15% to 20%. The sequence was collected from a human donor in good health (CMV status not recorded). Some clones in this sample may be carry-over from other donors' samples. Sequenced here: cultured PBMCs, sampled from culture after CMV antigen stimulation. The V call is TRBV6-8, the J call TRBJ1-6, with TRBD1 as a possible D gene (6 bases). The CDR3 nucleotides read TGTGCCAGCAGCCATCAACGACAGGCCGGTTCCCCCCTGTCACCCCTCCACTTT. As protein: CASSHQRQAGSPLSPLHF.